This is a list of T cell receptor beta chains from one sample in a study of shared clonotypes between healthy human individuals. Here immunoSEQ multiplex PCR was the method, and the copy in TCRdb shows in-frame clones only, minus some. Among about 700,000 clones, under 95% were seen once, and the ten largest hold nearly 25%. The specimen was naive CD8+ T cells sorted from blood. The receptor set was obtained from a man aged 30 to 39 in good health. The CDR3 runs from the conserved cysteine through the conserved F or W. The D gene is left open where the match is weak. Rows may omit the clone size; those that give it use once, few, many or a size class.

length: 15
V: TRBV6-6
J: TRBJ2-5
size: -
D: TRBD1
CDR3: CASTILGTVQETQYF
DNA: TGTGCCAGCACCATCCTGGGGACAGTCCAAGAGACCCAGTACTTC

length: 16
V: TRBV2
J: TRBJ2-5
size: -
D: -
CDR3: CASSEVSPGHKETQYF
DNA: TGTGCCAGCAGTGAAGTGTCCCCGGGCCATAAAGAGACCCAGTACTTC

length: 14
V: TRBV7-9
J: TRBJ2-7
size: -
D: TRBD2
CDR3: CASSYGLATYEQYF
DNA: TGTGCCAGCAGCTATGGACTAGCTACCTACGAGCAGTACTTC

length: 15
V: TRBV4-1
J: TRBJ1-5
size: -
D: -
CDR3: CASSQEAGGYQPQHF
DNA: TGCGCCAGCAGCCAAGAAGCTGGGGGCTATCAGCCCCAGCATTTT

length: 13
V: TRBV7-6
J: TRBJ2-3
size: -
D: -
CDR3: CASSLAGADTQYF
DNA: TGTGCCAGCAGCTTAGCGGGAGCAGATACGCAGTATTTT

length: 14
V: TRBV10-2
J: TRBJ1-5
size: once
D: -
CDR3: CASRDGPFTEPQHF
DNA: TGCGCCAGCAGGGACGGACCTTTCACGGAGCCCCAGCATTTT

length: 16
V: TRBV6-6
J: TRBJ2-1
size: -
D: TRBD2
CDR3: CASSYYPSGRENEQFF
DNA: TGTGCCAGCAGTTACTATCCTAGCGGGAGGGAGAATGAGCAGTTCTTC

length: 15
V: TRBV4-2
J: TRBJ2-5
size: -
D: -
CDR3: CASSLSRRGQETQYF
DNA: TGTGCCAGCAGCTTGTCCCGAAGGGGGCAAGAGACCCAGTACTTC

length: 14
V: TRBV9
J: TRBJ2-7
size: -
D: TRBD2
CDR3: CASSVRDYVGEQYF
DNA: TGTGCCAGCAGCGTAAGGGACTACGTGGGCGAGCAGTACTTC

length: 14
V: TRBV25-1
J: TRBJ1-2
size: -
D: -
CDR3: CASSDLGSDYGYTF
DNA: TGTGCCAGCAGTGATCTGGGCAGTGACTATGGCTACACCTTC

length: 13
V: TRBV13
J: TRBJ1-2
size: -
D: -
CDR3: CASSLVGGYGYTF
DNA: TGTGCCAGCAGCTTAGTGGGGGGGTATGGCTACACCTTC

length: 12
V: TRBV7-9
J: TRBJ2-3
size: -
D: -
CDR3: CASSSRVDTQYF
DNA: TGTGCCAGCAGCAGCAGGGTGGATACGCAGTATTTT

length: 15
V: TRBV6-5
J: TRBJ2-1
size: -
D: -
CDR3: CASSFSAPSYNEQFF
DNA: TGTGCCAGCAGTTTCTCCGCACCGAGCTACAATGAGCAGTTCTTC

length: 14
V: TRBV5-4
J: TRBJ2-7
size: -
D: -
CDR3: CASSLGPGYYEQYF
DNA: TGTGCCAGCAGCTTGGGACCAGGGTACTACGAGCAGTACTTC

length: 15
V: TRBV5-6
J: TRBJ1-1
size: -
D: -
CDR3: CASGYPGPQNTEAFF
DNA: TGTGCCAGCGGGTACCCGGGACCACAGAACACTGAAGCTTTCTTT